The clone carrying this T cell receptor beta chain was seen a single time. Its antigen is still unknown. The data belong to a study of CD8+ T cells in alopecia areata. Reverse transcribed after extraction, RNA yielded cDNA as the sequencing template. The repertoire was sequenced with immunoSEQ multiplex PCR; TCRdb's copy has only in-frame clones and lacks some. The sample has about 180,000 clones; 45% to 60% are singletons. Overall study findings and caveats: Among the cells sequenced in scalp samples are also the resident alphabeta T cells of normal skin.

As to treatment: oral pan-JAK inhibitor, 5-10 mg twice daily. The receptor comes from a human donor with alopecia areata. Specimen: CD8+ T cells sorted from blood, collected at week 52, from a patient treated with tofacitinib.

Here the CDR3 reads CASSYSSDRDQKLFF. Written as DNA, the CDR3 is TGTGCCAGCAGTTACTCGTCAGACAGGGACCAGAAACTGTTTTTT. The chain uses TRBV6-5 and TRBJ1-4; 7 bases are a match to TRBD1. Germline CDR1 is MNHEY and CDR2 is SVGAGI. The ends lost 0 bases at V and 11 bases at J; junction bases unmatched: 9. This CDR3 spans 15 amino acids.